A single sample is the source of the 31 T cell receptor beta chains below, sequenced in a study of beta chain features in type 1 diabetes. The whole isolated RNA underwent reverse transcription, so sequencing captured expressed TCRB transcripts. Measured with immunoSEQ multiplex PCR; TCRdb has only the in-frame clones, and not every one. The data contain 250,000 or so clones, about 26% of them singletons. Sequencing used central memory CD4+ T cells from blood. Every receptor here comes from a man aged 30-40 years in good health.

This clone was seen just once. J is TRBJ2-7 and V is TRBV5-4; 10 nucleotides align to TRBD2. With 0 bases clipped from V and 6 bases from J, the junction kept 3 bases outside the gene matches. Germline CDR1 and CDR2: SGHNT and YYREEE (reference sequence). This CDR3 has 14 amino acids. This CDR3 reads CASSLGLAGAEQYF. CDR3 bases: TGTGCCAGCAGCTTGGGGCTAGCGGGAGCCGAGCAGTACTTC.

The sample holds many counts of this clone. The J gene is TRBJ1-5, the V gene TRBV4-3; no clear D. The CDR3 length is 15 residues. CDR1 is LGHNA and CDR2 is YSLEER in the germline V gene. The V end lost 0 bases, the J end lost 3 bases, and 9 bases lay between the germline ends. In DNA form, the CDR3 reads TGCGCCAGCAGCCAAGAATGGCAGAACAATCAGCCCCAGCATTTT. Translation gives CASSQEWQNNQPQHF.

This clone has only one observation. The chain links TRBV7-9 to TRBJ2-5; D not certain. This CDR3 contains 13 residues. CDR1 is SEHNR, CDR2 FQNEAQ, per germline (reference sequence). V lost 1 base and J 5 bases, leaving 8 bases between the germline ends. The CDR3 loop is CASSLELGETQYF. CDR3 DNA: TGTGCCAGCAGCTTAGAACTGGGGGAGACCCAGTACTTC.

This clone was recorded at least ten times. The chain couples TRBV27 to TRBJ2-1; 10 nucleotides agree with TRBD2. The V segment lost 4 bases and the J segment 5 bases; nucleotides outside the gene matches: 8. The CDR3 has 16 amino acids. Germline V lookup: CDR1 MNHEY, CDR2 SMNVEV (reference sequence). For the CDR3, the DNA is TGTGCCAGCAGTTATGGTAGCGGGAGGAGAGACAATGAGCAGTTCTTC. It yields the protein CASSYGSGRRDNEQFF.

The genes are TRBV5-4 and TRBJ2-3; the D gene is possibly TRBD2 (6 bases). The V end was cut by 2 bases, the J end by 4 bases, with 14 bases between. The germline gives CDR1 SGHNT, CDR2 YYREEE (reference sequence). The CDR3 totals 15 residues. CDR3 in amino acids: CASSLRSSDADTQYF. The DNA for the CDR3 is TGTGCCAGCAGCTTACGCTCTAGCGATGCAGATACGCAGTATTTT.

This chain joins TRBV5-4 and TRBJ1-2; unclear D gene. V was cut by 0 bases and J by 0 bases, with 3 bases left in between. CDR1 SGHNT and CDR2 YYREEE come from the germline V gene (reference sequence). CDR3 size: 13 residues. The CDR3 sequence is CASSLAANYGYTF. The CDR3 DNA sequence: TGTGCCAGCAGCTTGGCGGCTAACTATGGCTACACCTTC.

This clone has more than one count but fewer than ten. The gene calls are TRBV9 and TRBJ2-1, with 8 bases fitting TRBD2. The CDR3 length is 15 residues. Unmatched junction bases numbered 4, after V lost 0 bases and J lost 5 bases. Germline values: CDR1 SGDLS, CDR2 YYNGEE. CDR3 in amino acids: CASSVGGTSNNEQFF. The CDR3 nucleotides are TGTGCCAGCAGCGTAGGTGGGACTAGTAACAATGAGCAGTTCTTC.

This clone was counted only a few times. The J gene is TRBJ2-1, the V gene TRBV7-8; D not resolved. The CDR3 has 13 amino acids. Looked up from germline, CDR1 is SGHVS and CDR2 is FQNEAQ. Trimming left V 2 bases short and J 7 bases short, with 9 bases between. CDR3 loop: CASSLPPGNEQFF. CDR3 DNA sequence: TGTGCCAGCAGCTTACCCCCTGGTAATGAGCAGTTCTTC.

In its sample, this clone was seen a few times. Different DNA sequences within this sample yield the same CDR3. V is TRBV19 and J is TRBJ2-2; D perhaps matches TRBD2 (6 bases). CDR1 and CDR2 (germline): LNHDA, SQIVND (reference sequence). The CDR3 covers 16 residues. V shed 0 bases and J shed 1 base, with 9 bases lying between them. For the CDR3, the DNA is TGTGCCAGTAGTATAGACGGGAGAAGGAACACCGGGGAGCTGTTTTTT. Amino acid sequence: CASSIDGRRNTGELFF.

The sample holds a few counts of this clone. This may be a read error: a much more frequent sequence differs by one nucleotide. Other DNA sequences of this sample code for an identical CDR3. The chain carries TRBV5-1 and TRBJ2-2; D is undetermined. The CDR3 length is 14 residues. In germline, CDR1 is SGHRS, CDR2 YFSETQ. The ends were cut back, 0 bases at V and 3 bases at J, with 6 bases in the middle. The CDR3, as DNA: TGCGCCAGCAGCTTGGTTGGGCACACCGGGGAGCTGTTTTTT. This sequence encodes CASSLVGHTGELFF. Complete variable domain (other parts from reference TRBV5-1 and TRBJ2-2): KAGVTQTPRYLIKTRGQQVTLSCSPISGHRSVSWYQQTPGQGLQFLFEYFSETQRNKGNFPGRFSGRQFSNSRSEMNVSTLELGDSALYLCASSLVGHTGELFFGEGSRLTVL.

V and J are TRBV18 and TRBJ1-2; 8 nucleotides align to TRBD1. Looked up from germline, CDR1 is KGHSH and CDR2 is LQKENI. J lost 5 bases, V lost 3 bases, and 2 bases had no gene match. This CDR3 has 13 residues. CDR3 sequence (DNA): TGTGCCAGCTCACCGACAGGGGTTTATGGCTACACCTTC. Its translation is CASSPTGVYGYTF.

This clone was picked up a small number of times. This CDR3 reads CATSTRTRGERYNEQFF. The CDR3 DNA reads TGTGCCACCAGCACCCGTACGAGGGGGGAGAGGTACAATGAGCAGTTCTTC. The chain uses TRBV15 and TRBJ2-1, with D perhaps TRBD1 or TRBD2 (6 bases each). CDR1 is LNHNV and CDR2 is YYDKDF in the germline V gene (reference sequence). This CDR3 spans 17 amino acids. V was clipped by 4 bases and J by 4 bases, with 20 bases between them.

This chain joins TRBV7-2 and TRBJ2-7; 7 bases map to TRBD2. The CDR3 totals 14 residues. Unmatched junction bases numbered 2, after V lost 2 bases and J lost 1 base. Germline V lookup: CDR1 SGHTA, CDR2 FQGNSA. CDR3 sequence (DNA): TGTGCCAGCAGCTTACTAGCGGTTTCCTACGAGCAGTACTTC. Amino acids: CASSLLAVSYEQYF.

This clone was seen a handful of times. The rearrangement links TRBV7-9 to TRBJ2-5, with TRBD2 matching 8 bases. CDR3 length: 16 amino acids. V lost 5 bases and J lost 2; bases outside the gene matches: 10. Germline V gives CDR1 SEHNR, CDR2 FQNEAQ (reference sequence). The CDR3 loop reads CASSLRSGDGQETQYF. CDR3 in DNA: TGTGCCAGCAGCCTTCGTAGCGGGGACGGGCAAGAGACCCAGTACTTC.

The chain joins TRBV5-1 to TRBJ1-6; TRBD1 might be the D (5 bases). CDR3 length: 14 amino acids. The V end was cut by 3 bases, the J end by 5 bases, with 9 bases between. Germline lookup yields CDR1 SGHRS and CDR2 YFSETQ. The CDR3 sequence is CASSSGADNSPLHF. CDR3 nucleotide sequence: TGCGCCAGCAGCTCCGGGGCCGATAATTCACCCCTCCACTTT.

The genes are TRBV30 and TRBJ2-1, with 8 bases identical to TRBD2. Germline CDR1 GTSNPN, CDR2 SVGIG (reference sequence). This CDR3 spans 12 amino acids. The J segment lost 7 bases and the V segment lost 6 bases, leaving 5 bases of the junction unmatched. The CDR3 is CACPGTRNEQFF. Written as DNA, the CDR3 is TGTGCCTGTCCCGGGACTAGGAATGAGCAGTTCTTC.

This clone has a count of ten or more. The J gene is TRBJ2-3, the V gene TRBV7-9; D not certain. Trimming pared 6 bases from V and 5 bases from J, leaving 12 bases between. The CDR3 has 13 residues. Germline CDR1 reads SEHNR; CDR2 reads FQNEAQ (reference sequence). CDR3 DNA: TGTGCCAGCAGTACACCTAATGGAGATACGCAGTATTTT. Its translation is CASSTPNGDTQYF.

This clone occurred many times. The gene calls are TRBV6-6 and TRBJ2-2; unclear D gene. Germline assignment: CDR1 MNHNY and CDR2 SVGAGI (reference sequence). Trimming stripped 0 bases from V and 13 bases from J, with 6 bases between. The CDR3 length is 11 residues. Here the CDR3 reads CASSYSYTLFF. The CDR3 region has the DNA TGTGCCAGCAGTTACTCCTATACGCTGTTTTTT.

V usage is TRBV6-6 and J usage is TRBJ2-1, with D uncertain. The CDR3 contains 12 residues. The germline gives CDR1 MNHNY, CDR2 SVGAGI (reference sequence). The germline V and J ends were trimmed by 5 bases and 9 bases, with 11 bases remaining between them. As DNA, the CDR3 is TGTGCCAGCAGTGGCTCTGGCTCTGAGCAGTTCTTC. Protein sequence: CASSGSGSEQFF.

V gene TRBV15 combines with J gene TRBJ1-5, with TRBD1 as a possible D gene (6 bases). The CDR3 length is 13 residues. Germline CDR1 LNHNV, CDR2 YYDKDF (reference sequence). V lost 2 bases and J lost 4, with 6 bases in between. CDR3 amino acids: CATSRQGNQPQHF. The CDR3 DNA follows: TGTGCCACCAGCAGACAGGGGAATCAGCCCCAGCATTTT.

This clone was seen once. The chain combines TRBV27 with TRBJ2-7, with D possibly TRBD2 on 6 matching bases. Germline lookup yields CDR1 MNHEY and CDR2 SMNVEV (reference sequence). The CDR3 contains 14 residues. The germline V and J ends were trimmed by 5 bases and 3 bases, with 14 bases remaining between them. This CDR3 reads CASSPQTSGYEQYF. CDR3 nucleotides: TGTGCCAGCAGTCCCCAGACTAGTGGCTACGAGCAGTACTTC.

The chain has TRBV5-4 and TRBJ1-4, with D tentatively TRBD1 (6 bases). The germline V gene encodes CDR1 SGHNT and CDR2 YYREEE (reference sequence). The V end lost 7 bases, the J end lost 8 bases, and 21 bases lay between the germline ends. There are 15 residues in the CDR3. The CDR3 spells CASGTVQGSEEKLFF. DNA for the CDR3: TGTGCCAGCGGGACTGTACAGGGATCCGAAGAAAAACTGTTTTTT.

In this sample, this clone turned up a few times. In DNA form, the CDR3 reads TGCGCCAGCAGGCTGGAGAATGAGCAGTTCTTC. Translated: CASRLENEQFF. The V and J genes are TRBV5-1 and TRBJ2-1; D unclear. V lost 5 bases to trimming and J lost 7 bases, with 7 bases between them. The CDR3 is 11 residues long. Per the germline V gene, CDR1 is SGHRS and CDR2 is YFSETQ. Together with reference TRBV5-1 and TRBJ2-1, the CDR3 gives the full variable domain: KAGVTQTPRYLIKTRGQQVTLSCSPISGHRSVSWYQQTPGQGLQFLFEYFSETQRNKGNFPGRFSGRQFSNSRSEMNVSTLELGDSALYLCASRLENEQFFGPGTRLTVL.

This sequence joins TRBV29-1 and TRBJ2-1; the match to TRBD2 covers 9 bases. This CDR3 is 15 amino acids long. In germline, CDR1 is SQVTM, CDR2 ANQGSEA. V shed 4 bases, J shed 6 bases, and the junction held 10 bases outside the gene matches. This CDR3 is CSVVRLAGVSNEQFF. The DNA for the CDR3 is TGCAGCGTTGTTAGATTAGCGGGAGTGTCCAATGAGCAGTTCTTC.

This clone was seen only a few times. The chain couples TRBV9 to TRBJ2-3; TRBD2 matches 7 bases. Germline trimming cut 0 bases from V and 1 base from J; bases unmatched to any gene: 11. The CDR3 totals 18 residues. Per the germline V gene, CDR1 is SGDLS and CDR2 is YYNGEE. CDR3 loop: CASSVARGTIRGTDTQYF. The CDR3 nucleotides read TGTGCCAGCAGCGTAGCCCGAGGGACTATCCGTGGCACAGATACGCAGTATTTT.

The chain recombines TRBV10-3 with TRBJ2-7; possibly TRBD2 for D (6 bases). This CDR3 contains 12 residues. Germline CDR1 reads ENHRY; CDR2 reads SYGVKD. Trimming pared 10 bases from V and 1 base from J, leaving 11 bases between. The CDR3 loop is CATHGGSYEQYF. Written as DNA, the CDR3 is TGTGCCACCCACGGGGGTTCCTACGAGCAGTACTTC.

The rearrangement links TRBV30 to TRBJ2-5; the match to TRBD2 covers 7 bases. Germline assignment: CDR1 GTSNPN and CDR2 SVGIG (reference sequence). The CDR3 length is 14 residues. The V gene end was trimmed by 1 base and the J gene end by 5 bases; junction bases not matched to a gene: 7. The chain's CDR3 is CAWSAGWEGETQYF. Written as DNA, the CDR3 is TGTGCCTGGAGTGCGGGATGGGAGGGGGAGACCCAGTACTTC.

The CDR3 region is CAISEAGDQPQHF. CDR3 nucleotides: TGTGCCATCAGTGAGGCCGGCGATCAGCCCCAGCATTTT. The chain combines TRBV10-3 with TRBJ1-5; D remains unclear. The CDR3 contains 13 residues. V was trimmed by 2 bases and J by 5 bases, leaving 7 bases between them. CDR1 and CDR2 from the germline V gene are ENHRY and SYGVKD.

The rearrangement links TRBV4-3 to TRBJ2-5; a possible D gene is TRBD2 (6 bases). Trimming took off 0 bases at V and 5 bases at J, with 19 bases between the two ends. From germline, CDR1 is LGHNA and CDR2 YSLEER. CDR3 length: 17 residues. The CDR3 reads CASSQEARGTILETQYF. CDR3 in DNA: TGCGCCAGCAGCCAAGAGGCCCGCGGGACGATCCTGGAGACCCAGTACTTC.

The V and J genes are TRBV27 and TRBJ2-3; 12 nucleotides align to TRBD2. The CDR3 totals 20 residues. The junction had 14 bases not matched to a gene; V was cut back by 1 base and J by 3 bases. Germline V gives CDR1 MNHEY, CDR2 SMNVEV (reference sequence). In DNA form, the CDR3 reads TGTGCCAGCAGTTTATTGAGACTAGCGGGAGTCCTAGAGGGGACAGATACGCAGTATTTT. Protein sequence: CASSLLRLAGVLEGTDTQYF.

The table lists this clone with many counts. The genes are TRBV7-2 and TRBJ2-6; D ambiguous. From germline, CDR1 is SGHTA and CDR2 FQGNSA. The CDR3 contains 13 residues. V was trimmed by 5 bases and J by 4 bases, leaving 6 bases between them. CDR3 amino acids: CASSPTGANVLTF. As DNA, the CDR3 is TGTGCCAGCAGCCCGACGGGGGCCAACGTCCTGACTTTC.